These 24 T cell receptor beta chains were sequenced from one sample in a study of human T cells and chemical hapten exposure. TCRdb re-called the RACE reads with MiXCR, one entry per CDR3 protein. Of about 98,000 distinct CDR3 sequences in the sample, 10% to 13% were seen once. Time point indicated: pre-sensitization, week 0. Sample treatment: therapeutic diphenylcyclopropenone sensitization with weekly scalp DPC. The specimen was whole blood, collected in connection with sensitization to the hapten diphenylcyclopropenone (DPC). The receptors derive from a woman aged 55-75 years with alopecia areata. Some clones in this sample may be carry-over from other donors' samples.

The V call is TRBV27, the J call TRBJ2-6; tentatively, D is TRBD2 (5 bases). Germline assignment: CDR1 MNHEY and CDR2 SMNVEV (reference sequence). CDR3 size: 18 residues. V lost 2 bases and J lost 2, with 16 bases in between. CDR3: CASSLRSVWETGANVLTF. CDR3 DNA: TGTGCCAGCAGTTTACGTAGTGTTTGGGAGACTGGGGCCAACGTCCTGACTTTC. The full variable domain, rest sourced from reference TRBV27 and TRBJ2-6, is EAQVTQNPRYLITVTGKKLTVTCSQNMNHEYMSWYRQDPGLGLRQIYYSMNVEVTDKGDVPEGYKVSRKEKRNFPLILESPSPNQTSLYFCASSLRSVWETGANVLTFGAGSRLTVL.

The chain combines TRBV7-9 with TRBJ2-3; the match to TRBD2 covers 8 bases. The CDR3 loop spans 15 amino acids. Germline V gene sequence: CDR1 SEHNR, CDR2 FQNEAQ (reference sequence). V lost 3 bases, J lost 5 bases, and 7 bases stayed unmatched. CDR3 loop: CASSLFGTSGDTQYF. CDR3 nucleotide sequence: TGTGCCAGCAGCTTGTTCGGAACTAGCGGAGATACGCAGTATTTT.

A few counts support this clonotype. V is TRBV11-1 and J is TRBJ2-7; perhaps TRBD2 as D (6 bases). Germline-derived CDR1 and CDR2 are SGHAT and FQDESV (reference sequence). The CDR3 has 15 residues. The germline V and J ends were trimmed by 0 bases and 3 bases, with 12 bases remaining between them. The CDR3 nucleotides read TGTGCCAGCAGCTTAGCTCCGGGGGAATACTACGAGCAGTACTTC. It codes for CASSLAPGEYYEQYF. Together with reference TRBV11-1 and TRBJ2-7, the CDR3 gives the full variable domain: EAEVAQSPRYKITEKSQAVAFWCDPISGHATLYWYRQILGQGPELLVQFQDESVVDDSQLPKDRFSAERLKGVDSTLKIQPAELGDSAMYLCASSLAPGEYYEQYFGPGTRLTVT.

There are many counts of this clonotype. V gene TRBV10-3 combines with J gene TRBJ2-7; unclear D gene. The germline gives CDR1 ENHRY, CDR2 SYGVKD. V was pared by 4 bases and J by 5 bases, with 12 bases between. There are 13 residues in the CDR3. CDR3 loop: CAISVQRENEQYF. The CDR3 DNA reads TGTGCCATCAGTGTTCAGAGAGAGAACGAGCAGTACTTC.

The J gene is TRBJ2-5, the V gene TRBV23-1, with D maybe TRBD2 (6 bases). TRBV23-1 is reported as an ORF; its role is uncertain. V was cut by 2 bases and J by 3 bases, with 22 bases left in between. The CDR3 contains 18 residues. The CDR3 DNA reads TGCGCCAGCAGTCAACCATTCGTTGGGTATCCGGGGGAAGAGACCCAGTACTTC. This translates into CASSQPFVGYPGEETQYF.

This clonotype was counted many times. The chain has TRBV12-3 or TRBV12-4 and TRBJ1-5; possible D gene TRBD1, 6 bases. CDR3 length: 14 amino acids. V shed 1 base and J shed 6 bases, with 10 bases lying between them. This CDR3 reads CASSLGQGSQPQHF. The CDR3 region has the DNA TGTGCCAGCAGTTTAGGGCAGGGGAGTCAGCCCCAGCATTTT.

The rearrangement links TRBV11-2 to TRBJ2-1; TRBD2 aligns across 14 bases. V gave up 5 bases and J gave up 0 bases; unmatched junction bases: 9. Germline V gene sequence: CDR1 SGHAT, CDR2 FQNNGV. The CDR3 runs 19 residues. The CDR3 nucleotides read TGTGCCAGCAGCAAAGGGACTAGCGGGGGCTTAAGCTCCTACAATGAGCAGTTCTTC. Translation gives CASSKGTSGGLSSYNEQFF.

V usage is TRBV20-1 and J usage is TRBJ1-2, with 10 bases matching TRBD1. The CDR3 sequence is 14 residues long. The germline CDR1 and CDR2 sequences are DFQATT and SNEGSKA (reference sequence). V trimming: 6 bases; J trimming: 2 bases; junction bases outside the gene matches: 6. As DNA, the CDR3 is TGCAGTGCCGCCCCGGGACAGGGGAACTATGGCTACACCTTC. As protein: CSAAPGQGNYGYTF.

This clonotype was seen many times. The CDR3, as DNA: TGTGCCAGCAGTCTTACGGGGGCTGAGGAGACCCAGTACTTC. Translated, it gives CASSLTGAEETQYF. The chain joins TRBV7-6 to TRBJ2-5; perhaps D is TRBD1 or TRBD2 (6 bases each). The ends were cut back, 6 bases at V and 5 bases at J, with 16 bases in the middle. Germline CDR1 is SGHVS and CDR2 is FNYEAQ. The CDR3 is 14 residues long.

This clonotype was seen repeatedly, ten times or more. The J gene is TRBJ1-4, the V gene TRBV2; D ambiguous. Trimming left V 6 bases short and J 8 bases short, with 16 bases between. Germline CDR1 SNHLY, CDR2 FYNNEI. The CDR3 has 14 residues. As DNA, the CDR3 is TGTGCCAGCAGGAGGGCCTTCCTCAGGGAAAAACTGTTTTTT. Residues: CASRRAFLREKLFF.

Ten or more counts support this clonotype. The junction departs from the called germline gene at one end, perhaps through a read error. The CDR3 sequence: CASRIGDGSNQPQHF. The DNA of the CDR3 is TGTGCCAGTAGGATAGGGGACGGTAGCAATCAGCCCCAGCATTTT. The chain joins TRBV19 to TRBJ1-5; possible D gene TRBD1, 5 bases. Germline assignment: CDR1 LNHDA and CDR2 SQIVND (reference sequence). This CDR3 contains 15 residues.

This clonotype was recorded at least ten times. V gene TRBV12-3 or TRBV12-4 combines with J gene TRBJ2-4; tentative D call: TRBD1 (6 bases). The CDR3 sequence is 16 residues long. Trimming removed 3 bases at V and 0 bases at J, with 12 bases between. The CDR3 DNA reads TGTGCCAGCAGTTTTTATACAGGGCTAGCCAAAAACATTCAGTACTTC. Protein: CASSFYTGLAKNIQYF.

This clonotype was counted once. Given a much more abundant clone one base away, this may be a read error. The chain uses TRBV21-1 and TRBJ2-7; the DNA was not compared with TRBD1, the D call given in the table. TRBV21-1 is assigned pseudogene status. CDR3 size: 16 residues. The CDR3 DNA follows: TGTGCCAGCAGCAAAACGACAGCCCACTCAGCCTACGAGCAGTACTTC. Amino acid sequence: CASSKTTAHSAYEQYF.

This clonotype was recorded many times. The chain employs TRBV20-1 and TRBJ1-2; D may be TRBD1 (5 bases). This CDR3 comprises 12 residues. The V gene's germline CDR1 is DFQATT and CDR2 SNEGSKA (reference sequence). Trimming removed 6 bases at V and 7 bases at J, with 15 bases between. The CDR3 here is CSASRPGSGYTF. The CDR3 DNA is TGCAGTGCATCCCGTCCAGGGTCTGGCTACACCTTC.

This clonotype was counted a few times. The CDR3 DNA reads as TGCAGTGCTAGAGGCATTTTAGGTTCCTACAATGAGCAGTTCTTC. Protein sequence: CSARGILGSYNEQFF. The chain combines TRBV20-1 with TRBJ2-1; D call uncertain. CDR1 DFQATT and CDR2 SNEGSKA come from the germline V gene (reference sequence). CDR3 length equals 15 residues. The V end lost 1 base, the J end lost 1 base, and 11 bases lay between the germline ends.

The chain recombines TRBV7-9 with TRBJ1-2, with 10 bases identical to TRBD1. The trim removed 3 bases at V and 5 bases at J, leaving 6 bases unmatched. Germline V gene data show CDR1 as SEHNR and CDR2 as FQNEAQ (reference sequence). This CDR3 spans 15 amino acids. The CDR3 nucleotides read TGTGCCAGCAGCTTCGAGACAGGGGGCAAGTATGGCTACACCTTC. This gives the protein CASSFETGGKYGYTF. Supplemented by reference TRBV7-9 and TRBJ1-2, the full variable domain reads DTGVSQNPRHKITKRGQNVTFRCDPISEHNRLYWYRQTLGQGPEFLTYFQNEAQLEKSRLLSDRFSAERPKGSFSTLEIQRTEQGDSAMYLCASSFETGGKYGYTFGSGTRLTVV.

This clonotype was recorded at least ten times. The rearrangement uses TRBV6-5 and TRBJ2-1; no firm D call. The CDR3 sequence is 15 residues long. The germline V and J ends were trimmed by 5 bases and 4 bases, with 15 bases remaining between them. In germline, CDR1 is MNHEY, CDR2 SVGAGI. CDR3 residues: CASSLQTSEYNEQFF. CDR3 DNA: TGTGCCAGCAGTCTACAGACATCTGAGTACAATGAGCAGTTCTTC.

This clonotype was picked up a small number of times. The CDR3, as DNA: TGCAGCCCAACCCTGCCAGATACGCAGTATTTT. This translates into CSPTLPDTQYF. This chain uses TRBV20-1 with TRBJ2-3; no definite D call. The CDR3 is 11 residues long. Germline V gene lookup returns CDR1 DFQATT and CDR2 SNEGSKA (reference sequence).

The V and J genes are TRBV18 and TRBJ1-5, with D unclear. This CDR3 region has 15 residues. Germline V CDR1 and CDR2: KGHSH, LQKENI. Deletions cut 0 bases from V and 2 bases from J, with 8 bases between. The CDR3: CASSPPPGGNQPQHF. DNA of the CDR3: TGTGCCAGCTCACCACCGCCGGGTGGCAATCAGCCCCAGCATTTT.

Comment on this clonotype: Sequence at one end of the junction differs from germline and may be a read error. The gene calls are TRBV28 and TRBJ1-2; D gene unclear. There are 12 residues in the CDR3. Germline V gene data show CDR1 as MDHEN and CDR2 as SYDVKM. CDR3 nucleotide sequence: TGTGTCAGCAGTGACGGGAACTATGGCTACACCTTC. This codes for CVSSDGNYGYTF.

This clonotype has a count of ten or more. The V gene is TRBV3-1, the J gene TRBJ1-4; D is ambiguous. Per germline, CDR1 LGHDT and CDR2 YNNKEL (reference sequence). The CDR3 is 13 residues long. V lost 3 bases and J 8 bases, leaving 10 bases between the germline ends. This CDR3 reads CASSQGILEKLFF. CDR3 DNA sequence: TGTGCCAGCAGCCAGGGAATATTAGAAAAACTGTTTTTT.

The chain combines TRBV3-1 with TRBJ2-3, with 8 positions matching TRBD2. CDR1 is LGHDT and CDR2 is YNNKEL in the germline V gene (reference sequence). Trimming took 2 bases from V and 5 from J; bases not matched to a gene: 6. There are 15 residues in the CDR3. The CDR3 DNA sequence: TGTGCCAGCAGCCAACGGGGGGGCCGGGAAGATACGCAGTATTTT. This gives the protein CASSQRGGREDTQYF.

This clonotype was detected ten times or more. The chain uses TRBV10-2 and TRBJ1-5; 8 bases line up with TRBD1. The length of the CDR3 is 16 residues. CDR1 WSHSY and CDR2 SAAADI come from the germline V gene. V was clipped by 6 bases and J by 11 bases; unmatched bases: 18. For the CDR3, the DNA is TGCGCCAGCAGAACAGACCCCGGGACAGGTATCTTGGCCCAGCATTTT. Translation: CASRTDPGTGILAQHF.

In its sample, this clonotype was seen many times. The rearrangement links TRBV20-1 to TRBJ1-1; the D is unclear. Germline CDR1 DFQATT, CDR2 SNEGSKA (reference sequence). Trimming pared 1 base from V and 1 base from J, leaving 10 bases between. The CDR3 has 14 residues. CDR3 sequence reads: CSARVGAANTEAFF. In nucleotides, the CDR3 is TGCAGTGCTAGAGTCGGAGCCGCGAACACTGAAGCTTTCTTT.